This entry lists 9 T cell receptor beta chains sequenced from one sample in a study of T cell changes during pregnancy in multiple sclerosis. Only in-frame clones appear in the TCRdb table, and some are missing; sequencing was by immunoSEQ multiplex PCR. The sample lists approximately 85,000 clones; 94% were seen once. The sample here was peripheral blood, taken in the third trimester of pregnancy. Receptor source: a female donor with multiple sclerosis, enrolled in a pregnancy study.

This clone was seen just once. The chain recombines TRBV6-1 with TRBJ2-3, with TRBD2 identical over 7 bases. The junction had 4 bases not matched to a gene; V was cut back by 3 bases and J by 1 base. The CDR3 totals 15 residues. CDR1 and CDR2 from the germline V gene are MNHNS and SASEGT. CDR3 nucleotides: TGTGCCAGCAGTGACGGCGGGGGAGGCACAGATACGCAGTATTTT. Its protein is CASSDGGGGTDTQYF.

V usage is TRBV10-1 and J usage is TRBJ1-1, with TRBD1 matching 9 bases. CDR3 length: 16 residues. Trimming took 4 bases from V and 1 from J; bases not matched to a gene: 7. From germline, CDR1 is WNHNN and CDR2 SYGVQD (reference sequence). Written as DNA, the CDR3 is TGCGCCAGCAGTGTGGGGACAGGGAGAACGAACACTGAAGCTTTCTTT. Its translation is CASSVGTGRTNTEAFF.

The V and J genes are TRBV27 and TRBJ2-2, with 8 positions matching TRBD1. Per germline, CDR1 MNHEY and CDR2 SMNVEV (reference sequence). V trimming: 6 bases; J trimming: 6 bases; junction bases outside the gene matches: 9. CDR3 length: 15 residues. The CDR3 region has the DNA TGTGCCAGCAGGCAGGGGGCGGCGGTCGCCGGGGAGCTGTTTTTT. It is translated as CASRQGAAVAGELFF.

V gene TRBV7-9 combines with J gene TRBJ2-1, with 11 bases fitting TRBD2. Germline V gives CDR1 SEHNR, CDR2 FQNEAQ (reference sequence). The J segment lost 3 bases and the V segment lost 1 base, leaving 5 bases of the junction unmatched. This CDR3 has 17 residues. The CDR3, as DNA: TGTGCCAGCAGCTTAGAGTGGGGACTAGCGGTCTACAATGAGCAGTTCTTC. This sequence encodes CASSLEWGLAVYNEQFF.

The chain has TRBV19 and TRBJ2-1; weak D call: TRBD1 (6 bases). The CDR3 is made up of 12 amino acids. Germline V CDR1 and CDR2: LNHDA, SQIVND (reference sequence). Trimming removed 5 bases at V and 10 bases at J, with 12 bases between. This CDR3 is CASSVGAPEQFF. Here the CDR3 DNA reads TGTGCCAGTAGTGTGGGGGCCCCCGAGCAGTTCTTC.

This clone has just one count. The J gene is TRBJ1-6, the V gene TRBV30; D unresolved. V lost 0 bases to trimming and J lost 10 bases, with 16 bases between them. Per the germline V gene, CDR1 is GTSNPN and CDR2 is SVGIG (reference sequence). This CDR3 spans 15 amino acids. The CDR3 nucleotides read TGTGCCTGGAGTGTAGAGGCGGGCGGTAGATCACCCCTCCACTTT. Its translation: CAWSVEAGGRSPLHF.

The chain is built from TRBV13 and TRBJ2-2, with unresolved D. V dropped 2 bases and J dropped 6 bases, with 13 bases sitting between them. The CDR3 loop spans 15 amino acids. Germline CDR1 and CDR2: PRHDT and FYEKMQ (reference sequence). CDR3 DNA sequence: TGTGCCAGCAGCTTAAAACCGGTGCCACCCGGGGAGCTGTTTTTT. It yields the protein CASSLKPVPPGELFF.

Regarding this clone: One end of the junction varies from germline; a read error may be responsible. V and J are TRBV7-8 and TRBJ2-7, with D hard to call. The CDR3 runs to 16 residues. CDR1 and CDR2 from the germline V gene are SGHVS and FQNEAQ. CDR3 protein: CASSLARTVPSHEQYF. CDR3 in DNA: TGTGCCAGCAGCTTAGCGCGTACAGTTCCCTCCCACGAGCAGTACTTC.

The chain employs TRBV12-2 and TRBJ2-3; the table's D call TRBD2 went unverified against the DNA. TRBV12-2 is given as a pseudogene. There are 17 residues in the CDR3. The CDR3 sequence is CASRLGRAGSLTDTQYF. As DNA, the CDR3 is TGTGCAAGTCGCTTAGGTAGAGCGGGGAGCCTGACAGATACGCAGTATTTT.